This TCR beta chain was found in a study of identical twins. The sample holds a few counts of this clonotype. Its antigen is as yet unknown. The authors used template switching to add a universal primer site and gave cDNA unique molecular identifiers. Via MiXCR, TCRdb re-called the 5' RACE reads, giving one row per CDR3 protein. The sample holds roughly 250,000 distinct CDR3 sequences; around an eighth are singletons and the top ten take 7% to 9%. The CDR3 covers 15 residues. The V and J ends lost 4 bases and 7 bases, in that order; junction bases with no gene match: 12. Germline V CDR1 and CDR2: SGDLS, YYNGEE. Study outcomes and limitations: Carriage of fewer insertions was seen in abundant cord blood beta clonotypes, whereas memory repertoires showed none. Alpha sequences that were out-of-frame and twin-shared showed an excess of low generation probability.

Sequenced: memory (CD45RO+) T cells sorted from blood. This receptor was taken from a woman between 18 and 30 years old in good health. This chain joins TRBV9 and TRBJ2-5, with 8 bases identical to TRBD2. The CDR3 region is CASSKRGLGGVTQYF. The CDR3 DNA follows: TGTGCCAGCAGCAAACGGGGACTAGGGGGAGTGACCCAGTACTTC.